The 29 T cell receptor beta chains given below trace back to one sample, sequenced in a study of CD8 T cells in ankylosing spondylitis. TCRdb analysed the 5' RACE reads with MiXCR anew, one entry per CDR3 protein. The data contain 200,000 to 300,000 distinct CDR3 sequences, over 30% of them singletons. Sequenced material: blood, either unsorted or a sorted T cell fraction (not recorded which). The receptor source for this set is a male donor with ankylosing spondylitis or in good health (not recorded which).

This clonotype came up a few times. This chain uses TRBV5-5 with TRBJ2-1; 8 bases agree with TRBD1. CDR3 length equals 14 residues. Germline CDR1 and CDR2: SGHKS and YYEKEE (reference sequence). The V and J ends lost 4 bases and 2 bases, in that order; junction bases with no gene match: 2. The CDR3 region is CASSPTGAYNEQFF. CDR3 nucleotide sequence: TGTGCCAGCAGCCCGACAGGGGCCTACAATGAGCAGTTCTTC.

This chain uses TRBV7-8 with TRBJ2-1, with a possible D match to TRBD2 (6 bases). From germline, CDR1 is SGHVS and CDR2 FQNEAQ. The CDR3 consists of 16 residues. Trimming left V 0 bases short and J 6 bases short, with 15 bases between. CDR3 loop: CASSLASAGNGNEQFF. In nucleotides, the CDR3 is TGTGCCAGCAGCTTAGCGTCGGCGGGGAATGGCAATGAGCAGTTCTTC. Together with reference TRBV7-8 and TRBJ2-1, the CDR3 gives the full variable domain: GAGVSQSPRYKVAKRGQDVALRCDPISGHVSLFWYQQALGQGPEFLTYFQNEAQLDKSGLPSDRFFAERPEGSVSTLKIQRTQQEDSAVYLCASSLASAGNGNEQFFGPGTRLTVL.

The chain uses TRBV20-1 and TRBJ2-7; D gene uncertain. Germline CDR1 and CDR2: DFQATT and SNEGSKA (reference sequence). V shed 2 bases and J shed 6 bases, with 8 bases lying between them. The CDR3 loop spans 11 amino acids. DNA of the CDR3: TGCAGTGCTAGATTTGACACCGAGCAGTACTTC. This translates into CSARFDTEQYF.

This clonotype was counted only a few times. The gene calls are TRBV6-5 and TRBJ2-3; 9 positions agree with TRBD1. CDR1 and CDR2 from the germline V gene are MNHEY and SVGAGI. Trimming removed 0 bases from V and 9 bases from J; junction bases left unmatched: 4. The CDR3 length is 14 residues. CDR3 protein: CASSYSQGAGTQYF. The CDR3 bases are TGTGCCAGCAGTTACTCACAGGGGGCTGGGACGCAGTATTTT.

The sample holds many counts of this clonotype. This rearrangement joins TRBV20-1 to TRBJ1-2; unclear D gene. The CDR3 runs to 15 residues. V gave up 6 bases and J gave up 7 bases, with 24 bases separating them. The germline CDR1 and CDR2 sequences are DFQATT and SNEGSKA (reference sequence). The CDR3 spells CSALGTGSQASGYTF. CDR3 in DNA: TGCAGTGCCCTTGGAACCGGGTCTCAAGCCTCTGGCTACACCTTC.

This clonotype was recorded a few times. In DNA form, the CDR3 reads TGTGCCAGCAGCTTAGAGCTAGAGACCCAGTACTTC. Translation gives CASSLELETQYF. V gene TRBV7-9 combines with J gene TRBJ2-5; D is unresolved. CDR1 and CDR2 from the germline V gene are SEHNR and FQNEAQ (reference sequence). Trimming removed 1 base from V and 4 bases from J, with 4 bases in between. The CDR3 consists of 12 residues.

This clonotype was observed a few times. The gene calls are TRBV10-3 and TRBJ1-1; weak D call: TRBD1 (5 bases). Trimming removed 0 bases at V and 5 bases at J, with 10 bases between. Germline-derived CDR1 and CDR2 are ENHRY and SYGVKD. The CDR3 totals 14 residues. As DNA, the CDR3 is TGTGCCATCAGTGAGTCCGGGGGAAGGACTGAAGCTTTCTTT. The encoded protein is CAISESGGRTEAFF.

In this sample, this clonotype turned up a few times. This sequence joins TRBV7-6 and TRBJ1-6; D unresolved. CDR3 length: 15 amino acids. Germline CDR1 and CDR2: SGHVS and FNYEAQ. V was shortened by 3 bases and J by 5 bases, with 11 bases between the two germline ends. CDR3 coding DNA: TGTGCCAGCAGCTTGGTCCCCCGGGATAATTCACCCCTCCACTTT. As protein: CASSLVPRDNSPLHF.

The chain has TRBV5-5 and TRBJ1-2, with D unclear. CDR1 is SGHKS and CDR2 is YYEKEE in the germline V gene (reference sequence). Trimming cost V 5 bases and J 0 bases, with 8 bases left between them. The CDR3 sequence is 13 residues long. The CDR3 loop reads CASRNSSNYGYTF. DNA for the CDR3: TGTGCCAGCAGAAACAGCTCTAACTATGGCTACACCTTC.

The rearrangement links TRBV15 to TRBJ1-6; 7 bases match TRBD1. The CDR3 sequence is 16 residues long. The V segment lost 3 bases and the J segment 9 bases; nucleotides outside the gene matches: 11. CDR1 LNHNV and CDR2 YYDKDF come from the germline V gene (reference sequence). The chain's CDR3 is CATSSDPGTVTSPLHF. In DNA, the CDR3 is TGTGCCACCAGCAGTGACCCCGGGACAGTCACTTCACCCCTCCACTTT.

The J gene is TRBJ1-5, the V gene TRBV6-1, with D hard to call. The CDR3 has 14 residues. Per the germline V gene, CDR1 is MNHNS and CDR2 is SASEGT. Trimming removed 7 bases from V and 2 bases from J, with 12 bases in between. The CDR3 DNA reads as TGTGCCAGCACCCCCTCCTTTGGCAATCAGCCCCAGCATTTT. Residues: CASTPSFGNQPQHF.

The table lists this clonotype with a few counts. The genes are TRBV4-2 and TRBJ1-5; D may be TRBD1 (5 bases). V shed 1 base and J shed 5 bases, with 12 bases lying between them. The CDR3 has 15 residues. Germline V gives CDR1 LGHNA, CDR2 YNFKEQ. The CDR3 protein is CASSQGTRDDQPQHF. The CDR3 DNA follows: TGTGCCAGCAGCCAAGGGACACGGGATGATCAGCCCCAGCATTTT.

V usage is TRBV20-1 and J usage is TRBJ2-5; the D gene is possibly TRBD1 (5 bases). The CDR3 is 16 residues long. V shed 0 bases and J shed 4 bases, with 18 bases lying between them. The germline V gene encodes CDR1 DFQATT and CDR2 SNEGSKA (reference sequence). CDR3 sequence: CSARDGQPEDPETQYF. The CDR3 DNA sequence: TGCAGTGCTAGAGACGGACAACCCGAGGACCCAGAGACCCAGTACTTC.

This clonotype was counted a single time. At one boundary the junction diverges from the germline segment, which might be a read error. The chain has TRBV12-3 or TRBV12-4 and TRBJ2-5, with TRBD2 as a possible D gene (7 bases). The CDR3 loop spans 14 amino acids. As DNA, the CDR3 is TGTGCCAGCTCATTAGGGGGGGGCCAAGAGACCCAGAACTTC. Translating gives CASSLGGGQETQNF.

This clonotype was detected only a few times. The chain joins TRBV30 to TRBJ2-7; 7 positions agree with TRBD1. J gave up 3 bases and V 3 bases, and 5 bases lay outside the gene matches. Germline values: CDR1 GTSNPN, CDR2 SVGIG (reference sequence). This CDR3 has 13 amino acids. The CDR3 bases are TGTGCCTGGAGGAAGACAGGGTTCTACGAGCAGTACTTC. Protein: CAWRKTGFYEQYF.

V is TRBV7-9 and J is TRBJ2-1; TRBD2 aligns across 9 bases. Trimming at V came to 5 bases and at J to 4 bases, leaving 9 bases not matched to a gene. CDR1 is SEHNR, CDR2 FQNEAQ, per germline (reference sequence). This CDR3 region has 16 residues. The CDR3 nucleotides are TGTGCCAGCAGCGCAGGAGCGGGGGGCCCTTACAATGAGCAGTTCTTC. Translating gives CASSAGAGGPYNEQFF.

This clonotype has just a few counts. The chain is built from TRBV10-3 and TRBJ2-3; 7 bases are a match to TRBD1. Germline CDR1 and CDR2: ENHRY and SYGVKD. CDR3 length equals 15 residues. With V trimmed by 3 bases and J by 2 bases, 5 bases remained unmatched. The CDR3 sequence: CAISEPTGTTDTQYF. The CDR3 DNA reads TGTGCCATCAGTGAACCGACAGGGACCACAGATACGCAGTATTTT.

The CDR3 coding sequence is TGCAGTGCTAGAGGCAGGGGGCGGAATGAGCAGTTCTTC. It yields the protein CSARGRGRNEQFF. J is TRBJ2-1 and V is TRBV20-1; TRBD1 matches 8 bases. V trimming: 1 base; J trimming: 7 bases; junction bases outside the gene matches: 3. The CDR3 loop spans 13 amino acids. Germline V gene sequence: CDR1 DFQATT, CDR2 SNEGSKA (reference sequence).

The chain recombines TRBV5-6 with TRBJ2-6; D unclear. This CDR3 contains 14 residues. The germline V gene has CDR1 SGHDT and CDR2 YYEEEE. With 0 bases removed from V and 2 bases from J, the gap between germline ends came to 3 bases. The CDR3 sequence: CASSLGTGANVLTF. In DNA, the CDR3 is TGTGCCAGCAGCTTGGGGACTGGGGCCAACGTCCTGACTTTC.

CDR3 DNA sequence: TGTGCCAGCAGCTTAAATGGGGCCCGCACAGATACGCAGTATTTT. Amino acids: CASSLNGARTDTQYF. This rearrangement joins TRBV7-3 to TRBJ2-3; TRBD1 might be the D (5 bases). The CDR3 is made up of 15 amino acids. The germline V gene has CDR1 SGHTA and CDR2 FQGTGA. V dropped 1 base and J dropped 1 base, with 9 bases sitting between them.

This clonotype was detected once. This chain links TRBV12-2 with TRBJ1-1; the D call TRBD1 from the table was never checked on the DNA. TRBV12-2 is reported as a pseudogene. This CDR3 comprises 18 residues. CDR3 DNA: TGTGCAAGTCGCCCCACCCCGGACAGATTGAACGTTAACACTGAAGCTTTCTTT. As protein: CASRPTPDRLNVNTEAFF.

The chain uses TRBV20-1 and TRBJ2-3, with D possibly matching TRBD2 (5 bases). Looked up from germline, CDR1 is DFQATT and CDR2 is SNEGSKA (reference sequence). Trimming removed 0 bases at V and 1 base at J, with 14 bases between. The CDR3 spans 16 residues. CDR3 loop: CSAREVVSGRTDTQYF. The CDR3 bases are TGCAGTGCTAGAGAAGTGGTCAGCGGCCGCACAGATACGCAGTATTTT.

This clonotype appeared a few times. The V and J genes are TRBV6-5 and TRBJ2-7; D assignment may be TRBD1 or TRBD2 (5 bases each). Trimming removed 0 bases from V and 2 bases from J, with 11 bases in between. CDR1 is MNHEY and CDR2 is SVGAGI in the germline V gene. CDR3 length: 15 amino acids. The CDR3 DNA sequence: TGTGCCAGCAGTTACTCTTGGGGGTCCCCCTACGAGCAGTACTTC. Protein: CASSYSWGSPYEQYF.

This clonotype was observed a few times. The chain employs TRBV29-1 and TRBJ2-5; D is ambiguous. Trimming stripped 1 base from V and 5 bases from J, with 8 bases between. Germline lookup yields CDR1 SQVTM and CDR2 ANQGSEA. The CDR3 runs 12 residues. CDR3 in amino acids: CSVEGDWETQYF. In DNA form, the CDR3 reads TGCAGCGTTGAAGGGGATTGGGAGACCCAGTACTTC.

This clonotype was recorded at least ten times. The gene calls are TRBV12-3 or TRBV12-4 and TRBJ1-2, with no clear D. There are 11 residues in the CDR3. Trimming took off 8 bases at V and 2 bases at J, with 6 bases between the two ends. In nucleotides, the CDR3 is TGTGCCAGCGAGGGCAACTATGGCTACACCTTC. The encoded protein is CASEGNYGYTF.

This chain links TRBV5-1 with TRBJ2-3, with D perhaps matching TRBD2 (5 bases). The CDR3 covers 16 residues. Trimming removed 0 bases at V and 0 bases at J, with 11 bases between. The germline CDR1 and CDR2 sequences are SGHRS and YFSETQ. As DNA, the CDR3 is TGCGCCAGCAGCTTGGGACCCCGGGGAAGCACAGATACGCAGTATTTT. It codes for CASSLGPRGSTDTQYF.

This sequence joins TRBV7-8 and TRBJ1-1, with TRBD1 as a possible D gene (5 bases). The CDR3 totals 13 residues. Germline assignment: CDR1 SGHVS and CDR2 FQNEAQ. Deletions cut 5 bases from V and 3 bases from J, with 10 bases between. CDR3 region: CASSVGEDTEAFF. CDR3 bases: TGTGCCAGCAGCGTAGGGGAAGACACTGAAGCTTTCTTT.

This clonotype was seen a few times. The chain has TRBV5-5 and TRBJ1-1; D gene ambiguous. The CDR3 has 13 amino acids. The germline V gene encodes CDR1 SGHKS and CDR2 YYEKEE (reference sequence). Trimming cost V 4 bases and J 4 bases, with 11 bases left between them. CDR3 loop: CASSHQVGTEAFF. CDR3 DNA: TGTGCCAGCAGCCACCAAGTCGGCACTGAAGCTTTCTTT.

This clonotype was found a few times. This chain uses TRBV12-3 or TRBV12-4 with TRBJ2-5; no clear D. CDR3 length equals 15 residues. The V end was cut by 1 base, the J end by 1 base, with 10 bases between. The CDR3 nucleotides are TGTGCCAGCAGTTTAGGTATCTCATTCCAAGAGACCCAGTACTTC. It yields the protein CASSLGISFQETQYF.